Listed below are T cell receptor beta chains from one sample, sequenced in a study of cytomegalovirus exposure and HLA in healthy donors. The data were produced by immunoSEQ multiplex PCR, yet TCRdb's version contains in-frame clones alone and is incomplete. Here the sample table reports 60,000 to 65,000 clones. The specimen was PBMCs. The source of these receptors is a woman between 18 and 29 years old in good health and CMV-seronegative. The CDR3 runs from the conserved cysteine through the conserved F or W. Fields, in order: D gene, V gene, J gene, CDR3 DNA, CDR3 protein. D genes are given only for firm matches.

D gene: TRBD1; V gene: TRBV11-3; J gene: TRBJ1-2; CDR3 DNA: TGTGCCAGCAGCCACGGGACAGGGGAGGATGGCTACACCTTC; CDR3 protein: CASSHGTGEDGYTF
D gene: NA; V gene: TRBV9; J gene: TRBJ2-7; CDR3 DNA: TGTGCCAGCAGCACTTCACAGGTGACCTACGAGCAGTACTTC; CDR3 protein: CASSTSQVTYEQYF
D gene: NA; V gene: TRBV4-1; J gene: TRBJ1-1; CDR3 DNA: TGCGCCAGCAGCCAAGAAAGCGCTGAAGCTTTCTTT; CDR3 protein: CASSQESAEAFF
D gene: NA; V gene: TRBV5-1; J gene: TRBJ1-2; CDR3 DNA: TGCGCCAGCAGCTTGTCACAGGCTTATGGCTACACCTTC; CDR3 protein: CASSLSQAYGYTF
D gene: TRBD2; V gene: TRBV5-1; J gene: TRBJ2-7; CDR3 DNA: TGCGCCAGCAGCTTGGCCCCCGCGGGGGTATCCTACGAGCAGTACTTC; CDR3 protein: CASSLAPAGVSYEQYF
D gene: TRBD2; V gene: TRBV6-1; J gene: TRBJ2-3; CDR3 DNA: TGTGCCTCCACGGAGGGACTAGCGGACTCAGATACGCAGTATTTT; CDR3 protein: CASTEGLADSDTQYF
D gene: NA; V gene: TRBV18; J gene: TRBJ1-2; CDR3 DNA: TGTGCCAGCTCACCTGGACAGCTCTATGGCTACACCTTC; CDR3 protein: CASSPGQLYGYTF
D gene: TRBD1; V gene: TRBV2; J gene: TRBJ2-7; CDR3 DNA: TGTGCCAGCAGTGAAGGCAGGGGGCGGAGCGAGCAGTACTTC; CDR3 protein: CASSEGRGRSEQYF
D gene: NA; V gene: TRBV9; J gene: TRBJ2-7; CDR3 DNA: TGTGCCAGCAGCCTTAGTTACAATTCGGAGTACGAGCAGTACTTC; CDR3 protein: CASSLSYNSEYEQYF
D gene: NA; V gene: TRBV2; J gene: TRBJ2-1; CDR3 DNA: TGTGCCAGCAGTGAAAGGCCAGGCCTGGACAATGAGCAGTTCTTC; CDR3 protein: CASSERPGLDNEQFF
D gene: TRBD2; V gene: TRBV5-4; J gene: TRBJ2-7; CDR3 DNA: TGTGCCAGCAGCCAAGGGACTAGCGGGGGGACCGAGCAGTACTTC; CDR3 protein: CASSQGTSGGTEQYF
D gene: NA; V gene: TRBV19; J gene: TRBJ2-1; CDR3 DNA: TGTGCCAGTAGTATTGGGGAGGCCGGCTGGAGCTCCTACAATGAGCAGTTCTTC; CDR3 protein: CASSIGEAGWSSYNEQFF
D gene: NA; V gene: TRBV30; J gene: TRBJ1-2; CDR3 DNA: TGTGCCTGGAGTCTCGGTAACTATGGCTACACCTTC; CDR3 protein: CAWSLGNYGYTF
D gene: TRBD1; V gene: TRBV18; J gene: TRBJ1-2; CDR3 DNA: TGTGCCAGCTCACCAGGAACAGGGGGAGTATATGGCTACACCTTC; CDR3 protein: CASSPGTGGVYGYTF
D gene: NA; V gene: TRBV7-8; J gene: TRBJ1-2; CDR3 DNA: TGTGCCAGCAGCTTGGCCTCTAACTATGGCTACACCTTC; CDR3 protein: CASSLASNYGYTF
D gene: NA; V gene: TRBV11-3; J gene: TRBJ2-7; CDR3 DNA: TGTGCCAGCAGCCAGGGTTGGCTAGAAGGCGAGCAGTACTTC; CDR3 protein: CASSQGWLEGEQYF
D gene: NA; V gene: TRBV9; J gene: TRBJ1-2; CDR3 DNA: TGTGCCAGCAGCGCCGGGGGGGGCTACACCTTC; CDR3 protein: CASSAGGGYTF
D gene: NA; V gene: TRBV9; J gene: TRBJ2-7; CDR3 DNA: TGTGCCAGCAGCCCCCGACTTTACTACGAGCAGTACTTC; CDR3 protein: CASSPRLYYEQYF
D gene: TRBD2; V gene: TRBV5-1; J gene: TRBJ2-1; CDR3 DNA: TGCGCCAGCAGCTTAAGGCGGGAGGGGAATGAGCAGTTCTTC; CDR3 protein: CASSLRREGNEQFF
D gene: NA; V gene: TRBV7-2; J gene: TRBJ1-5; CDR3 DNA: TGTGCCAGCAGCTTAGCGTCGGTGAATCAGCCCCAGCATTTT; CDR3 protein: CASSLASVNQPQHF
D gene: NA; V gene: TRBV7-2; J gene: TRBJ2-3; CDR3 DNA: TGTGCCAGCAGCTTACCGGTGGAGGGTAATACGCAGTATTTT; CDR3 protein: CASSLPVEGNTQYF
D gene: NA; V gene: TRBV11-2; J gene: TRBJ2-3; CDR3 DNA: TGTGCCAGCAGCTTAGAGGCAGGGATAAGTGCGTTT; CDR3 protein: CASSLEAGISAF
D gene: TRBD2; V gene: TRBV9; J gene: TRBJ2-7; CDR3 DNA: TGTGCCAGCAGCGTAACTAGCGGGGGGGTCCCCTACGAGCAGTACTTC; CDR3 protein: CASSVTSGGVPYEQYF
D gene: TRBD1; V gene: TRBV6-5; J gene: TRBJ1-5; CDR3 DNA: TGTGCCAGCAGTTACTTGACGGACAGGGGGCGTCAGCCCCAGCATTTT; CDR3 protein: CASSYLTDRGRQPQHF
D gene: TRBD2; V gene: TRBV5-4; J gene: TRBJ2-7; CDR3 DNA: TGTGCCAGCAGCCCGGGACTAGCGGGTGAGCAGTACTTC; CDR3 protein: CASSPGLAGEQYF
D gene: TRBD2; V gene: TRBV25-1; J gene: TRBJ2-7; CDR3 DNA: TGTGCCACCAGTCTAGCGGGAGGGCCCAGCGAGCAGTACTTC; CDR3 protein: CATSLAGGPSEQYF
D gene: TRBD1; V gene: TRBV6-1; J gene: TRBJ1-2; CDR3 DNA: TGTGCCAGCAGTGACGAAGGGGGTGGACAGGGGCTAGTGGGCTACACCTTC; CDR3 protein: CASSDEGGGQGLVGYTF